Below, one T cell receptor beta chain is given with its context. The antigen it recognizes is unknown. No much larger clone exists at a distance of one base, and base qualities are not known. The sample is drawn from a study of blood T cell repertoires in COVID-19 (dated by TCRdb to the early 2020s). Describing the broader study: Samples covering the acute and convalescent phases of COVID-19 were provided by collaborators in the United States, Italy and Spain. The material from the prospective study consisted of cDNA or gDNA derived from T cells, B-cell-depleted T cells, or PBMCs. Subjects who had been exposed to COVID-19, were actively infected with it, or had recovered from it provided the deeply sampled blood TCRbeta repertoires that made up the dataset. The repertoires were released in a freely available public database intended as a resource for research on the immune response to SARS-CoV-2. The samples were drawn from the first 160 participants of the ongoing ImmuneRACE study and from some 1,300 subjects provided by 6 global collaborators. Sample metadata almost always included a de-identified subject ID, COVID-19 status, age in years and sex. Where available, HLA class I and class II types were taken from metadata supplied by the sample provider and were not determined by assay-based typing. The research as a whole found: Clinical and demographic metadata were provided uncurated, with the amount varying by source and participant.

A second Seattle source provided samples from volunteer blood donors who had recovered from COVID-19. The collaborating institutions used their own protocols to collect whole blood in K2EDTA tubes. For TCRbeta analysis, collaborator samples were shipped as frozen whole blood, as isolated PBMCs, or as DNA extracted from either sample type. TCRbeta CDR3 regions were amplified from genomic DNA using the immunoSEQ Assay, a bias-controlled multiplex PCR. As for the authors' bioinformatics: The number of nucleated cells in each sample was estimated by amplification of reference gene primers within the assay. Sequence reads were collapsed and filtered to measure the absolute abundance of every unique TCRbeta CDR3 rearrangement. Productive Simpson clonality was computed per sample as the square root of Simpson's diversity index over productive rearrangements. What TCRdb holds here is the immuneACCESS table cut down to in-frame rearrangements. Part of the clones is not present; checked against another copy, under half of the missing clones reflect an unresolved V gene, and the others are unexplained. V and J calls and clone size are given by that table; D and trimming were obtained from the DNA. This sample holds about 230,000 clones; 84% were observed only once. The ten largest clones represent 1.4% of the sample.

CDR1 and CDR2 are read off the germline V gene as SNHLY and FYNNEI. There are 13 amino acids in the CDR3, from cysteine to phenylalanine inclusive. The kept DNA is CDR3 alone, 39 bases in frame from the first base. Compared with germline, V lacks 4 bases and J lacks 8 bases; bases without a gene match: 5. Sequencing was done on a sample of peripheral blood. The sequence derives from a woman aged 35 to 49 who had recovered from COVID-19. Recombination connected TRBV2 to TRBJ1-3, with 7 bases matching TRBD1. The CDR3 region: CASSADRRYTIYF. The DNA is TGTGCCAGCAGTGCGGACAGGAGGTACACCATATATTTT. The full variable domain, completed from the reference TRBV2 and TRBJ1-3 proteins outside the CDR3, reads EPEVTQTPSHQVTQMGQEVILRCVPISNHLYFYWYRQILGQKVEFLVSFYNNEISEKSEIFDDQFSVERPDGSNFTLKIRSTKLEDSAMYFCASSADRRYTIYFGEGSWLTVV.